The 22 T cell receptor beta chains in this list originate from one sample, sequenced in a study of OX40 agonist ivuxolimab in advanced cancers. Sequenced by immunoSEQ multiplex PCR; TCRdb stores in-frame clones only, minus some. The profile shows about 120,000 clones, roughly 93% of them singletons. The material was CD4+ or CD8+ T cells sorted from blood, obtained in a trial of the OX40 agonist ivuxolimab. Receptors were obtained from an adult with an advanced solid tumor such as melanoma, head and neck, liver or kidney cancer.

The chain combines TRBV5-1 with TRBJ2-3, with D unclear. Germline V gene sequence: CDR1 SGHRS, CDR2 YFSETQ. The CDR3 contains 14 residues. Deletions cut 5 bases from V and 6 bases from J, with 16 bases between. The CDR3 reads CASRSGPSLDTQYF. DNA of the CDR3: TGCGCCAGCAGATCCGGGCCCTCGCTCGATACGCAGTATTTT.

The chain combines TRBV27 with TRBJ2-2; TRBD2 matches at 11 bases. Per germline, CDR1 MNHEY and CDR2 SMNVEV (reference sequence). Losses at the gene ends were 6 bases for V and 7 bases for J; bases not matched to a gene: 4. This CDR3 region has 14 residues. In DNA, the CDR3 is TGTGCCAGCAGGATAGCGGGAGGGTACGGGGAGCTGTTTTTT. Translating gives CASRIAGGYGELFF.

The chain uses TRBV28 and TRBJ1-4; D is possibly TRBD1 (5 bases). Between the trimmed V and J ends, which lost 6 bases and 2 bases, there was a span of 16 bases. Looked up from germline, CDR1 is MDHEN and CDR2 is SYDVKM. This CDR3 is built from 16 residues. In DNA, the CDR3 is TGTGCCAGCAGCACGGGACTACGGTCGACTAATGAAAAACTGTTTTTT. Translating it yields CASSTGLRSTNEKLFF.

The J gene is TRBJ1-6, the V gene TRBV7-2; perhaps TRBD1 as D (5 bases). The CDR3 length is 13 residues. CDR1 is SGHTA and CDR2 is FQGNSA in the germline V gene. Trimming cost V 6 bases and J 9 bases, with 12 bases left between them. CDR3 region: CASSPSRVSPLHF. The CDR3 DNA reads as TGTGCCAGCAGTCCCTCCAGGGTTTCACCCCTCCACTTT.

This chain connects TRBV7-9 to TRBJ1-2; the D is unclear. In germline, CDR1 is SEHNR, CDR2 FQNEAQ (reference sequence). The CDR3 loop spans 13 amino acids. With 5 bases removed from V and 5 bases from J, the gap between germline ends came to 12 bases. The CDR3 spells CASSVTEFYGYTF. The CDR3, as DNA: TGTGCCAGCAGCGTAACAGAGTTTTATGGCTACACCTTC.

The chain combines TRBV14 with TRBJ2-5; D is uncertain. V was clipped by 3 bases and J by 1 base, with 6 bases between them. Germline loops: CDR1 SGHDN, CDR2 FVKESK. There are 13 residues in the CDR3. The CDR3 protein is CASSQSAQETQYF. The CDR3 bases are TGTGCCAGCAGCCAGTCAGCCCAAGAGACCCAGTACTTC.

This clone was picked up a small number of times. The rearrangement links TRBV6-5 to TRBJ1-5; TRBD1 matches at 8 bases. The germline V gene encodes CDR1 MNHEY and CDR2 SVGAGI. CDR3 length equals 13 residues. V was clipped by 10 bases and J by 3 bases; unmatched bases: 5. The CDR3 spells CATRTGNNQPQHF. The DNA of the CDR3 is TGTGCCACCCGGACAGGGAACAATCAGCCCCAGCATTTT.

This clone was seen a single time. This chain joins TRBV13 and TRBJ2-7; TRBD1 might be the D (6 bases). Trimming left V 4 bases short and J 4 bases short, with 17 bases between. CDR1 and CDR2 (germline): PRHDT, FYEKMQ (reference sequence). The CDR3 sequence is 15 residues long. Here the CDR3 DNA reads TGTGCCAGCAGCTCCTACAGGGCGTATCAGTACGAGCAGTACTTC. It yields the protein CASSSYRAYQYEQYF.

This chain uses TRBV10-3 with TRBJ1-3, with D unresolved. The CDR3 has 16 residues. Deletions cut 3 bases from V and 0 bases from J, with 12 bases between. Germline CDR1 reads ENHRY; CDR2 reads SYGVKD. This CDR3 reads CAISDYVLSSGNTIYF. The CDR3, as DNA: TGTGCCATCAGTGATTATGTACTCAGCTCTGGAAACACCATATATTTT.

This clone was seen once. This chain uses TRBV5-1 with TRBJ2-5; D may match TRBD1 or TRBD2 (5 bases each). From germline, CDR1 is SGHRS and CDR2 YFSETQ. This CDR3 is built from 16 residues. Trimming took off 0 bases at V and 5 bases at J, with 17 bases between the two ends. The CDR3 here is CASSLGAPEGMETQYF. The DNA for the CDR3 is TGCGCCAGCAGCTTGGGTGCGCCAGAGGGGATGGAGACCCAGTACTTC.

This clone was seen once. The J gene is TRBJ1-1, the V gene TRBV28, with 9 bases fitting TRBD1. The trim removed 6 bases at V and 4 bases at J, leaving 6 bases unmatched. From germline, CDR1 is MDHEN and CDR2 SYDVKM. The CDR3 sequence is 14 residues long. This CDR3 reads CASRVETGGTEAFF. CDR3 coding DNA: TGTGCCAGCAGAGTGGAGACAGGGGGCACTGAAGCTTTCTTT.

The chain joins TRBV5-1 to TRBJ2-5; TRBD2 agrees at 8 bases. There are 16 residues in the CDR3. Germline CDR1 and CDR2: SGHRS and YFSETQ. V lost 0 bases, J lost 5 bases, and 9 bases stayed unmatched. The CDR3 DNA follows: TGCGCCAGCAGCTTGGCACCGGGAGGGCTTCGGGAGACCCAGTACTTC. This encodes CASSLAPGGLRETQYF.

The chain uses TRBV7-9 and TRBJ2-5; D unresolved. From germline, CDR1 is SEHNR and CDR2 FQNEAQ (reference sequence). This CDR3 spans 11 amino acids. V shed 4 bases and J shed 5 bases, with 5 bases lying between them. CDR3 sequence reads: CASSSGETQYF. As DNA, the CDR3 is TGTGCCAGCAGCTCCGGGGAGACCCAGTACTTC. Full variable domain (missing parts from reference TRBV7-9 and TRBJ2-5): DTGVSQNPRHKITKRGQNVTFRCDPISEHNRLYWYRQTLGQGPEFLTYFQNEAQLEKSRLLSDRFSAERPKGSFSTLEIQRTEQGDSAMYLCASSSGETQYFGPGTRLLVL.

The chain's CDR3 is CASTTSYGYTF. Here the CDR3 DNA reads TGTGCCAGTACAACCTCCTATGGCTACACCTTC. This chain links TRBV19 with TRBJ1-2; D gene unclear. V lost 7 bases, J lost 4 bases, and 7 bases lay in between. This CDR3 comprises 11 residues. The germline V gene has CDR1 LNHDA and CDR2 SQIVND (reference sequence).

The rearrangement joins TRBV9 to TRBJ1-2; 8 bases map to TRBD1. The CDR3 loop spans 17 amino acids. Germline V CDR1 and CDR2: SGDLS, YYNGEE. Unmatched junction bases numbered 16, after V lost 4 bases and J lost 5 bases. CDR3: CASSPQGQGASGYGYTF. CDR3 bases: TGTGCCAGCAGCCCCCAGGGGCAGGGGGCCTCCGGGTATGGCTACACCTTC.

The CDR3 region has the DNA TGCGCCAGCAGCTTGGAGGCAGGCACAGCTTTCTTT. Translation: CASSLEAGTAFF. J is TRBJ1-1 and V is TRBV5-1; no clear D gene. Trimming left V 0 bases short and J 10 bases short, with 10 bases between. CDR1 is SGHRS, CDR2 YFSETQ, per germline. This CDR3 has 12 residues. Looking up the rest from reference TRBV5-1 and TRBJ1-1 gives the full variable domain: KAGVTQTPRYLIKTRGQQVTLSCSPISGHRSVSWYQQTPGQGLQFLFEYFSETQRNKGNFPGRFSGRQFSNSRSEMNVSTLELGDSALYLCASSLEAGTAFFGQGTRLTVV.

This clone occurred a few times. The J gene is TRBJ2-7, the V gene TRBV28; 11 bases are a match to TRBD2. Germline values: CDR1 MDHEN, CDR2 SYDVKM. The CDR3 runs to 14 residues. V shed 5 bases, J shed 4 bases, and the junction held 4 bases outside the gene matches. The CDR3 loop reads CASSRSSGRYEQYF. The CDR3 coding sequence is TGTGCCAGCAGTCGGTCTAGCGGGAGGTACGAGCAGTACTTC.

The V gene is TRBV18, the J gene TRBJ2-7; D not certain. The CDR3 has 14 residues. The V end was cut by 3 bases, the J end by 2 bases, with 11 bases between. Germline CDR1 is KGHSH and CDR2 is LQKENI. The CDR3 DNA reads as TGTGCCAGCTCACCCCGACCGAATACCTACGAGCAGTACTTC. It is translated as CASSPRPNTYEQYF.

The CDR3, as DNA: TGTGCCAGCAGCCCCGGATGGAACACTGAAGCTTTCTTT. It yields the protein CASSPGWNTEAFF. The chain is built from TRBV14 and TRBJ1-1; no definite D call. V shed 4 bases and J shed 1 base, with 7 bases lying between them. This CDR3 comprises 13 residues. In germline, CDR1 is SGHDN, CDR2 FVKESK.

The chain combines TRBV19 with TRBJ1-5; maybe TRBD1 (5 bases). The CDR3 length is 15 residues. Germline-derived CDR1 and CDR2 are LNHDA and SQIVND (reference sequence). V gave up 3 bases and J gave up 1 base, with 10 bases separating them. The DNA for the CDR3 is TGTGCCAGTAGTATCAACAGGTGGAGCAATCAGCCCCAGCATTTT. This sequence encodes CASSINRWSNQPQHF.

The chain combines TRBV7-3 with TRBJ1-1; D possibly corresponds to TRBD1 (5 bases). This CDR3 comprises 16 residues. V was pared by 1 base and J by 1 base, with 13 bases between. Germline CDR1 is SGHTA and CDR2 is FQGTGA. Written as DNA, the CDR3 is TGTGCCAGCAGCTTAAGGGGCGGGGGACCGAACACTGAAGCTTTCTTT. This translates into CASSLRGGGPNTEAFF.

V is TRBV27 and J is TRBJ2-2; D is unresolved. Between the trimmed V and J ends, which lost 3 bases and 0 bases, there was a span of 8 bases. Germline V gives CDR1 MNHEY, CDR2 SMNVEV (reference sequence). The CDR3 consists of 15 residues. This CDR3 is CASSFFGTNTGELFF. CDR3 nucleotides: TGTGCCAGCAGTTTTTTCGGAACGAACACCGGGGAGCTGTTTTTT.